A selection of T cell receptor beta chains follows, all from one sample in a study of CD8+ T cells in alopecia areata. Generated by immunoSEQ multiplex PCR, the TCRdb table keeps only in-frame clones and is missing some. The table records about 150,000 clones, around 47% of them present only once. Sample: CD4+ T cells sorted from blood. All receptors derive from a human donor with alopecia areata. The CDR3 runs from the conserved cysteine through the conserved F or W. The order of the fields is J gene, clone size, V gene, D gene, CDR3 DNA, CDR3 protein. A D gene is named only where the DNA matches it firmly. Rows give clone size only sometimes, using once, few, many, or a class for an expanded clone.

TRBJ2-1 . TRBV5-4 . TGTGCCAGCAGCTTGGGGAGAACGATGTCTAATGAGCAGTTCTTC CASSLGRTMSNEQFF
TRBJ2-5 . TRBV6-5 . TGTGCCAGCAGTTACTCGACACTACAAGAGACCCAGTACTTC CASSYSTLQETQYF
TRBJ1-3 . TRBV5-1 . TGCGCCAGCAGCTTGGCGTCGTCAGCTTCCTCTGGAAACACCATATATTTT CASSLASSASSGNTIYF
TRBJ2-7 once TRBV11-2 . TGTGCCAGCAGCTTAGCGGTATACGAGCAGTACTTC CASSLAVYEQYF
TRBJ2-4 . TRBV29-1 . TGCAGCGTTGAAGTGAGGAACTACATTCAGTACTTC CSVEVRNYIQYF
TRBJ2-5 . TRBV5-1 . TGCGCCACCACCGGAGGGGGAGAGACCCAGTACTTC CATTGGGETQYF
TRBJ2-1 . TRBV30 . TGTGCCTGGAGGGACGTACACTACAATGAGCAGTTCTTC CAWRDVHYNEQFF
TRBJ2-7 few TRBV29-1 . TGCAGCGTTGGAGAAATCTACGAGCAGTACTTC CSVGEIYEQYF
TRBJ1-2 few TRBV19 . TGTGCCAGTAGTTCCACACAGGGAACGGGCTACACCTTC CASSSTQGTGYTF
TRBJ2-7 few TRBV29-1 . TGCAGCGTTCTGCTCCGAAGCTCCTACGAGCAGTACTTC CSVLLRSSYEQYF
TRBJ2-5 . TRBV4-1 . TGCGCCAGCAGCCAATTGGGGAAGACCCAGTACTTC CASSQLGKTQYF
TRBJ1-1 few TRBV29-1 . TGCAGCGGACAACGAGGGACTGAAGCTTTCTTT CSGQRGTEAFF
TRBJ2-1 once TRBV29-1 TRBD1 TGCAGCGTTATCACGGACAGGAACTACAATGAGCAGTTCTTC CSVITDRNYNEQFF
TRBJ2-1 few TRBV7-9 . TGTGCCAGCAGCTTAGAAACTAGCAACCAAGAGCAGTTCTTC CASSLETSNQEQFF
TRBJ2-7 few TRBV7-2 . TGTGCCAGCAGCTCACAGTGGGAGCAGTACTTC CASSSQWEQYF
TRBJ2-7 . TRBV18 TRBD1 TGTGCCAGCTCACCACCGATGGGACAGTACGAGCAGTACTTC CASSPPMGQYEQYF
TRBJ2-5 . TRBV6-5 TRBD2 TGTGCCAGCAGTTACTTGGGCGGGAGGGCCGGTGAGACCCAGTACTTC CASSYLGGRAGETQYF
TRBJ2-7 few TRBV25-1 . TGTGCTGTGGCGGAGTTCTACGAGCAGTACTTC CAVAEFYEQYF
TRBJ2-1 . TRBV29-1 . TGCAGCGTTTTCTCCCTAGGAGGGATTGTGGATGAGCAGTTCTTC CSVFSLGGIVDEQFF
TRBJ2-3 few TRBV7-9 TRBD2 TGTGCCAGCAGCCCGGGACTAGCGTACACAGATACGCAGTATTTT CASSPGLAYTDTQYF
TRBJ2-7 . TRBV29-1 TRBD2 TGCAGCGTCGGCCTTCTAGCGGGCGGCCGCGAGCAGTACTTC CSVGLLAGGREQYF
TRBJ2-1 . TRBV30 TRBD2 TGTGCCTGGAGTCAAACATTCCGGGGGGGCAATGAGCAGTTCTTC CAWSQTFRGGNEQFF
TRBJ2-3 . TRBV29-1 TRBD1 TGCAGCGTTAAGGACAGGGGAGGGACAGATACGCAGTATTTT CSVKDRGGTDTQYF
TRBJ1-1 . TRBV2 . TGTGCCAGCAGTGAGAGGGGCGCAGGGACTGAAGCTTTCTTT CASSERGAGTEAFF
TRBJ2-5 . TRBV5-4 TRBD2 TGTGCCAGCAGCTGGATAGCGGGAGGGCCAGAGACCCAGTACTTC CASSWIAGGPETQYF
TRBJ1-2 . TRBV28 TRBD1 TGTGCCAGCTCACCAGGGGGTAACTATGGCTACACCTTC CASSPGGNYGYTF
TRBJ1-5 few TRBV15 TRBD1 TGTGCCACCAGCGGAGGGGGCCAACAGCCCCAGCATTTT CATSGGGQQPQHF
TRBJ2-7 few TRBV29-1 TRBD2 TGCAGCGTGGGGGGAACTAGCGGGTCCTACGAGCAGTACTTC CSVGGTSGSYEQYF
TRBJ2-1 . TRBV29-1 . TGCAGCGTTGAATATGGAGACTCCTACAATGAGCAGTTCTTC CSVEYGDSYNEQFF
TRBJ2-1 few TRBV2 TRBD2 TGTGCCAGCATAATGAGGACTAGTGGTGCCAATGAGCAGTTCTTC CASIMRTSGANEQFF
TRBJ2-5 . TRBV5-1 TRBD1 TGCGCCAGCAGCCGGGCGGACAGGAGAGGGGAGACCCAGTACTTC CASSRADRRGETQYF
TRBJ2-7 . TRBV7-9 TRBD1 TGTGCCAGCAGCAGCCGGGACAGGGGGCGAGGGTCCTACGAGCAGTACTTC CASSSRDRGRGSYEQYF
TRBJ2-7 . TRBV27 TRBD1 TGTGCCAGCAGCACTGTGGGACAGCGGTACTTC CASSTVGQRYF
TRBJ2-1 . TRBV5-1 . TGCGCCAGCAGCATCCGGGATCATGATGAGCAGTTCTTC CASSIRDHDEQFF
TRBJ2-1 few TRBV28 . TGTGCCAGTGGGAGGCCCAGAGGAAATGAGCAGTTCTTC CASGRPRGNEQFF
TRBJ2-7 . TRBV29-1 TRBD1 TGCAGCGCAGACAGGGGGTCCAACGAGCAGTACTTC CSADRGSNEQYF
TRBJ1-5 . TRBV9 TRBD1 TGTGCCAGCAGCGTAGGGACAGGCCCCAATCAGCCCCAGCATTTT CASSVGTGPNQPQHF